This T cell receptor beta chain was found in a study of blood T cell repertoires in COVID-19. The protocol was immunoSEQ multiplex PCR, while the TCRdb copy is restricted to in-frame clones and leaves out a portion. Among 150,000 to 200,000 clones listed, around 89% were seen once. V was clipped by 0 bases and J by 5 bases, with 14 bases between them. The germline CDR1 and CDR2 sequences are SGHRS and YFSETQ. This CDR3 region has 15 residues. The source is a young woman who had recovered from COVID-19. The genes are TRBV5-1 and TRBJ1-2; the D is unclear. Sequencing was carried out using PBMCs or T cells enriched from blood (not recorded which). The CDR3 DNA sequence: TGCGCCAGCAGCTTGGATGGAGGTCTGGCATATGGCTACACCTTC. Protein: CASSLDGGLAYGYTF.